Listed below are T cell receptor beta chains from one sample, sequenced in a study of blood T cell repertoires in COVID-19. The protocol was immunoSEQ multiplex PCR, while the TCRdb copy is restricted to in-frame clones and leaves out a portion. The data hold 150,000 to 200,000 clones, with about 90% observed a single time. Sequencing was done on a sample of peripheral blood. Receptor source: a woman aged 55 to 70 with COVID-19, enrolled during active disease. Each CDR3 is given with its conserved first and last residue. D genes are given only for firm matches. Clone size is stated in some rows and not others, as once, few, many or a class when expanded.

D | length | J | V | size | DNA | CDR3
. | 13 | TRBJ1-2 | TRBV4-3 | . | TGCGCCAGCAGCCACCAGGGATCTCATGGCTACACCTTC | CASSHQGSHGYTF
. | 12 | TRBJ2-1 | TRBV10-1 | . | TGCGCCAGCAGTGACAAGGCGGGTGAGCAGTTCTTC | CASSDKAGEQFF
TRBD1 | 16 | TRBJ1-5 | TRBV19 | . | TGTGCCAGTAGTATACCGGGACAGGGCAACAATCAGCCCCAGCATTTT | CASSIPGQGNNQPQHF
TRBD2 | 15 | TRBJ2-7 | TRBV27 | . | TGTGCCAGCAGACTTGGGGCGGGAGAAGGCTACGAGCAGTACTTC | CASRLGAGEGYEQYF
. | 14 | TRBJ2-7 | TRBV5-5 | . | TGTGCCAGCAGCTTGTACCGGACAGCATACGAGCAGTACTTC | CASSLYRTAYEQYF
TRBD2 | 17 | TRBJ2-1 | TRBV18 | once | TGTGCCAGCTCACCACCGGTGGCGGGAGGGCCGAGAAATGAGCAGTTCTTC | CASSPPVAGGPRNEQFF
. | 12 | TRBJ1-1 | TRBV2 | . | TGTGCCAGCATATTGACGGGAACTGAAGCTTTCTTT | CASILTGTEAFF
. | 14 | TRBJ1-2 | TRBV11-2 | . | TGTGCCAGCAGCTTAGCCGGACATAACTATGGCTACACCTTC | CASSLAGHNYGYTF
. | 13 | TRBJ1-1 | TRBV5-1 | . | TGCGCCAGCAGCCCGGACTCGATCACTGAAGCTTTCTTT | CASSPDSITEAFF
TRBD1 | 13 | TRBJ2-7 | TRBV28 | . | TGTGCCAGCAGACCGACAGGGGAGTACGAGCAGTACTTC | CASRPTGEYEQYF
TRBD1 | 13 | TRBJ2-7 | TRBV7-2 | . | TGTGCCAGCATCGGGACAGGGGGCGGACCAGGGTACTTC | CASIGTGGGPGYF
. | 14 | TRBJ1-4 | TRBV5-4 | . | TGTGCCAGCAGCTTTTCAGGGATGGAGGAAAAACTGTTTTTT | CASSFSGMEEKLFF
. | 14 | TRBJ1-6 | TRBV2 | . | TGTGCCAGCAGTGGGGGAGGGCGGGATTCACCCCTCCACTTT | CASSGGGRDSPLHF
. | 18 | TRBJ1-6 | TRBV9 | . | TGTGCCAGCAGCTCGGGGTTCCCTTTGAGCTCCTATAATTCACCCCTCCACTTT | CASSSGFPLSSYNSPLHF
TRBD1 | 11 | TRBJ1-4 | TRBV20-1 | . | TGTTTGGGACAGATAAATGAAAAACTGTTTTTT | CLGQINEKLFF
. | 14 | TRBJ2-7 | TRBV18 | . | TGTGCCAGCTCACCGGACAGTACCTCCTACGAGCAGTACTTC | CASSPDSTSYEQYF
. | 15 | TRBJ2-7 | TRBV6-5 | . | TGTGCCAGCAGTTACCAGGGTGCATCGCGGGGCGAGCAGTACTTC | CASSYQGASRGEQYF
. | 12 | TRBJ2-7 | TRBV29-1 | . | TGCAGCGTTGAGTCCGGGGACTACGAGCAGTACTTC | CSVESGDYEQYF
TRBD1 | 13 | TRBJ1-5 | TRBV6-5 | . | TGTGCCAGCAGGGACAGGGATCGGGAGCCCCAGCATTTT | CASRDRDREPQHF
. | 11 | TRBJ1-2 | TRBV25-1 | once | TGTGCCAGCAGGACGGGTTTCGGCTACACCTTC | CASRTGFGYTF
TRBD2 | 17 | TRBJ2-4 | TRBV4-3 | . | TGCGCCAGCAGCCAGAGGGCGCGGGAGGGGCCTGAAAACATTCAGTACTTC | CASSQRAREGPENIQYF
. | 13 | TRBJ2-7 | TRBV6-2/TRBV6-3 | . | TGTGCCAGCAGCCGCTCCGACAGCTACGAGCAGTACTTC | CASSRSDSYEQYF
TRBD1 | 14 | TRBJ2-7 | TRBV9 | . | TGTGCCAGCAGCGTAGGGGGCCAGGGGGATGTGCAGTACTTC | CASSVGGQGDVQYF
. | 13 | TRBJ2-7 | TRBV29-1 | . | TGCAGCGTTGAAGACGCTACCACTTTCGAGCAGTACTTC | CSVEDATTFEQYF
. | 17 | TRBJ1-3 | TRBV14 | . | TGTGCCAGCAGCCTTCGGACATTGGGGGCGATTGGAAACACCATATATTTT | CASSLRTLGAIGNTIYF
TRBD1 | 13 | TRBJ2-2 | TRBV29-1 | . | TGCAGCGGGGGACAGGGGTTCACCGGGGAGCTGTTTTTT | CSGGQGFTGELFF
. | 12 | TRBJ2-7 | TRBV19 | . | TGTGCCAGTAGCCCACAGGGCTCCGAGCAGTACTTC | CASSPQGSEQYF
. | 13 | TRBJ2-5 | TRBV5-1 | . | TGCGCCAGCAGCCCGAACTCTAAAGAGACCCAGTACTTC | CASSPNSKETQYF
. | 16 | TRBJ1-3 | TRBV3-1/TRBV3-2 | . | TGTGCCAGCAGCCAAGGGGGACACAGCTCTGGAAACACCATATATTTT | CASSQGGHSSGNTIYF
TRBD1 | 13 | TRBJ1-2 | TRBV11-2 | . | TGTGCCAGCAGCCGCGCCCAGGGGGACGGCTACACCTTC | CASSRAQGDGYTF
. | 14 | TRBJ2-5 | TRBV5-4 | . | TGTGCCAGCAGCTTGGCGTCAGGGTTAGAGACCCAGTACTTC | CASSLASGLETQYF
TRBD1 | 20 | TRBJ1-3 | TRBV23-1 | . | TGCGCCAGCAGTCCACCCGAGGGACAGGGTGATAAATTTCCTGGAAACACCATATATTTT | CASSPPEGQGDKFPGNTIYF
. | 14 | TRBJ1-1 | TRBV28 | few | TGTGCCAGCAAGAGCAGACTATCGAACACTGAAGCTTTCTTT | CASKSRLSNTEAFF
. | 14 | TRBJ1-2 | TRBV5-1 | . | TGCGCCAGCAGCCAGGACAGCTCTGACTATGGCTACACCTTC | CASSQDSSDYGYTF
. | 11 | TRBJ2-1 | TRBV14 | . | TGTGCCAGCAGCCTGAAAAGCGAGCAGTTCTTC | CASSLKSEQFF
. | 15 | TRBJ2-7 | TRBV4-3 | . | TGCGCCAGCAGCCAAACGACTACGGTTTTCTACGAGCAGTACTTC | CASSQTTTVFYEQYF
. | 12 | TRBJ1-2 | TRBV27 | . | TGTGCCAGCAGCCCCCACCGGGGAGGCTACACCTTC | CASSPHRGGYTF
. | 12 | TRBJ2-1 | TRBV12-3/TRBV12-4 | . | TGTGCCAGCAGTCCGACTAGTAATGAGCAGTTCTTC | CASSPTSNEQFF
. | 16 | TRBJ1-5 | TRBV15 | . | TGTGCCACCAGCAGATTTTTGGCCGGAGGTGGTCAGCCCCAGCATTTT | CATSRFLAGGGQPQHF
. | 15 | TRBJ1-6 | TRBV19 | . | TGTGCCAGTACCACCCAGGGGAAGGATTATTCACCCCTCCACTTT | CASTTQGKDYSPLHF
. | 14 | TRBJ2-7 | TRBV19 | . | TGTGCCAGTCGGCGCGAGACAGACTCCTACGAGCAGTACTTC | CASRRETDSYEQYF
TRBD1 | 13 | TRBJ1-4 | TRBV12-3/TRBV12-4 | . | TGTGCCAGCAGTTCTACCGGGACAGTAAAACTGTTTTTT | CASSSTGTVKLFF
. | 14 | TRBJ2-1 | TRBV5-1 | . | TGCGCCAGCAGCTTGGTCGGGGATTTTGATGGGCAGTTCTTC | CASSLVGDFDGQFF
. | 15 | TRBJ1-2 | TRBV4-1 | . | TGCGCCAGCAGCCAAGATACAGCAGAGAACTATGGCTACACCTTC | CASSQDTAENYGYTF
. | 15 | TRBJ2-7 | TRBV5-4 | . | TGTGCCAGCAGCTTGAGGGCGGGTACGACCTACGAGCAGTACTTC | CASSLRAGTTYEQYF
. | 13 | TRBJ2-7 | TRBV6-5 | . | TGTGCCAGCGGATCGACGGGAGTGGATGAGCAGTACTTC | CASGSTGVDEQYF
TRBD1 | 15 | TRBJ1-2 | TRBV24-1 | . | TGTGCCACCAGTGACTCGACAGGGGGCGGCTATGGCTACACCTTC | CATSDSTGGGYGYTF
. | 14 | TRBJ1-5 | TRBV19 | . | TGTGCCAGTAGCGTGGCAGGGTACAATCAGCCCCAGCATTTT | CASSVAGYNQPQHF
. | 13 | TRBJ1-2 | TRBV7-9 | . | TGTGCCAGCACCTTGCATATGAGTTACGGCTACACCTTC | CASTLHMSYGYTF
. | 18 | TRBJ1-4 | TRBV4-1 | few | TGCGCCAGCAGCTTCAGGTCCGATAAAGGGGCAACTAATGAAAAACTGTTTTTT | CASSFRSDKGATNEKLFF
. | 15 | TRBJ2-7 | TRBV9 | . | TGTGCCAGCAGCGTAGGTTGGAGGGCCTTGTACGAGCAGTACTTC | CASSVGWRALYEQYF